The clone carrying this TCR beta chain was seen ten or more times. As yet, its antigen is unknown. Assembly of TCR beta libraries relied on iRepertoire HTBI primers together with Arm-PCR of CDR3 regions. TCRdb recomputed calls from the multiplex PCR reads with MiXCR, one row per CDR3 protein. In the table there are some 500,000 distinct CDR3 sequences, roughly 13% of which are singletons. This sample was included in a study of regulatory T cells in long-lasting Graves disease. Study observations and caveats: Persistent Graves' disease cases displayed lower TCR diversity than newly diagnosed ones.

The CDR3 has 12 amino acids. CDR1 is SEHNR and CDR2 is FQNEAQ in the germline V gene (reference sequence). The V gene lost 2 bases and the J gene lost 5 bases, with 6 bases spanning the gap. Sample time point: newly diagnosed GD, antithyroid drugs for less than 3 months. Following extraction of RNA from PBMCs, that RNA was used to make the TCR library. Separately, the same data were catalogued under a study of T cells in Graves' hyperthyroidism and ophthalmopathy.

The sequence derives from a man aged 25-45 years with Graves disease. The material was peripheral blood mononuclear cells (PBMCs), obtained at new diagnosis, from a patient treated with antithyroid drugs. The gene calls are TRBV7-9 and TRBJ1-1; D gene uncertain. Here the CDR3 reads CASSLSVTEAFF. The CDR3 region has the DNA TGTGCCAGCAGCTTATCGGTTACTGAAGCTTTCTTT.